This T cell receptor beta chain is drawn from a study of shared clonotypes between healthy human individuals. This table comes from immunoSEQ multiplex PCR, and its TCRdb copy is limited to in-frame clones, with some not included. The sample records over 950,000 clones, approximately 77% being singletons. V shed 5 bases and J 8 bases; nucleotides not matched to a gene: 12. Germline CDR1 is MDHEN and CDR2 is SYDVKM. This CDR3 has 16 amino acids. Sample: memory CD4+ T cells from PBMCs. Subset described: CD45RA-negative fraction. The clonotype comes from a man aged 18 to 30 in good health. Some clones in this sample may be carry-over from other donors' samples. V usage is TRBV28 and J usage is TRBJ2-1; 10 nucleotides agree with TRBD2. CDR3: CASSVMLAGAGDEQFF. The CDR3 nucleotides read TGTGCCAGCAGTGTGATGCTAGCGGGAGCGGGCGATGAGCAGTTCTTC.